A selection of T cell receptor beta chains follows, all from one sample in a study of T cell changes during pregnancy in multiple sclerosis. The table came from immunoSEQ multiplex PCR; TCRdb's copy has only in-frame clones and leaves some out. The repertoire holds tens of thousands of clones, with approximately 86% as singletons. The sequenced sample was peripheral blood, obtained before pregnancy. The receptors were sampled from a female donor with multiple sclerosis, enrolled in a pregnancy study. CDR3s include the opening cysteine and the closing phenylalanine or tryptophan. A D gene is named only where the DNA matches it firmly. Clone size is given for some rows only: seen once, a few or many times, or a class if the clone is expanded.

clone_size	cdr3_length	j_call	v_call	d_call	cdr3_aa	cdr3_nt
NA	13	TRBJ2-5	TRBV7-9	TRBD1	CASSPGGRETQYF	TGTGCCAGCAGCCCAGGGGGTCGAGAGACCCAGTACTTC
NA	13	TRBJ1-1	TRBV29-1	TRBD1	CSVMEDRDTEAFF	TGCAGCGTGATGGAAGACAGGGACACTGAAGCTTTCTTT
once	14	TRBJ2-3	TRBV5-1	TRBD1	CASSHGQGTDTQYF	TGCGCCAGCAGTCACGGACAGGGAACAGATACGCAGTATTTT
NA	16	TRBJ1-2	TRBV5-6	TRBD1	CASSFGDRGYNYGYTF	TGTGCCAGCAGCTTTGGGGACAGAGGTTATAACTATGGCTACACCTTC
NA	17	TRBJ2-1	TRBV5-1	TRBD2	CASSLANIAGGYNEQFF	TGCGCCAGCAGCTTGGCCAACATTGCGGGAGGATACAATGAGCAGTTCTTC
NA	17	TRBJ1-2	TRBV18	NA	CASSHWTYTDPNYGYTF	TGTGCCAGCTCACACTGGACATATACCGACCCAAACTATGGCTACACCTTC
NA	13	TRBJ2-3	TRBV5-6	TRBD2	CASRRGSTDTQYF	TGTGCCAGCAGGCGGGGGAGCACAGATACGCAGTATTTT
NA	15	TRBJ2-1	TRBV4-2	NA	CASSLLSGAYNEQFF	TGTGCCAGCAGCCTCCTTAGCGGAGCCTACAATGAGCAGTTCTTC
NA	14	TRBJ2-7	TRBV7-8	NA	CASSLNQGLYEQYF	TGTGCCAGCAGCTTAAACCAGGGGTTGTACGAGCAGTACTTC
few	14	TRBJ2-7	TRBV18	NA	CASSPPALVGEQYF	TGTGCCAGCTCACCACCTGCACTAGTTGGTGAGCAGTACTTC